The 22 T cell receptor beta chains below come from one sample, sequenced in a study of blood T cells in healthy people across ages. A second PCR, run for roughly 7 to 11 cycles, used a sample-barcoded 5' primer plus a J-beta primer mix. MiXCR was run by TCRdb on the 5' RACE reads, yielding one entry per CDR3 protein. The sample contains hundreds of thousands of distinct CDR3 sequences, under 30% of which appear only once. Sample: blood. The receptors were gathered from a woman at least 80 years old in good health.

To note about this clonotype: This may come from a read error, since a much larger clone is one base off. The chain employs TRBV29-1 and TRBJ1-1, with D uncertain. Germline loops: CDR1 SQVTM, CDR2 ANQGSEA. CDR3 length equals 10 residues. Trimming cost V 7 bases and J 1 base, with 4 bases left between them. CDR3 amino acids: CSGQNTEAFF. CDR3 DNA sequence: TGCAGCGGACAGAACACTGAAGCTTTCTTT.

This clonotype was observed at least ten times. Here the CDR3 DNA reads TGTGCCAGCTCACCACCGGTAAAGGGGGCTGAGACCCAGTACTTC. Protein sequence: CASSPPVKGAETQYF. This chain joins TRBV18 and TRBJ2-5; TRBD1 matches at 7 bases. V shed 0 bases, J shed 5 bases, and the junction held 6 bases outside the gene matches. CDR1 and CDR2 (germline): KGHSH, LQKENI. This CDR3 contains 15 residues.

Ten or more counts support this clonotype. The rearrangement links TRBV6-5 to TRBJ2-1, with D tentatively TRBD2 (6 bases). Germline V gene sequence: CDR1 MNHEY, CDR2 SVGAGI. The CDR3 contains 14 residues. The ends were cut back, 0 bases at V and 8 bases at J, with 11 bases in the middle. CDR3 DNA: TGTGCCAGCAGTTACTCCCTAGCGAGGGATGAGCAGTTCTTC. It codes for CASSYSLARDEQFF.

This clonotype was seen a handful of times. V gene TRBV6-1 combines with J gene TRBJ2-7; weak D call: TRBD1 (5 bases). The germline gives CDR1 MNHNS, CDR2 SASEGT. The ends were cut back, 7 bases at V and 2 bases at J, with 9 bases in the middle. This CDR3 comprises 12 residues. CDR3: CASNGHTYEQYF. The DNA of the CDR3 is TGTGCCAGCAATGGACACACCTACGAGCAGTACTTC.

At least ten counts were recorded for this clonotype. V usage is TRBV20-1 and J usage is TRBJ2-7; D call uncertain. The ends were cut back, 5 bases at V and 6 bases at J, with 8 bases in the middle. The CDR3 consists of 10 residues. Germline V gene sequence: CDR1 DFQATT, CDR2 SNEGSKA (reference sequence). This chain's CDR3 is CSAPSAEQYF. CDR3 DNA sequence: TGCAGTGCTCCATCCGCCGAGCAGTACTTC.

This clonotype was seen more than once but under ten times. This chain links TRBV18 with TRBJ2-5; D might be TRBD1 or TRBD2, each matching 6 bases. The germline V and J ends were trimmed by 3 bases and 1 base, with 12 bases remaining between them. This CDR3 has 15 amino acids. CDR1 KGHSH and CDR2 LQKENI come from the germline V gene. CDR3 in amino acids: CASSPTGAFQETQYF. CDR3 nucleotide sequence: TGTGCCAGCTCACCTACGGGGGCCTTCCAAGAGACCCAGTACTTC.

This clonotype was observed a single time. This chain links TRBV2 with TRBJ2-1; 14 nucleotides agree with TRBD2. Germline V gene sequence: CDR1 SNHLY, CDR2 FYNNEI. Unmatched junction bases numbered 4, after V lost 6 bases and J lost 12 bases. This CDR3 has 13 residues. The CDR3 bases are TGTGCCAGCAGGACTAGCGGGGGGGCGGGGCAGTTCTTC. It specifies CASRTSGGAGQFF.

The table lists this clonotype with a few counts. The chain joins TRBV9 to TRBJ1-2; 8 bases are a match to TRBD1. V lost 3 bases to trimming and J lost 2 bases; unmatched junction nucleotides: 6. In germline, CDR1 is SGDLS, CDR2 YYNGEE. The CDR3 covers 15 residues. The CDR3 loop is CASSDPGQGNYGYTF. CDR3 DNA: TGTGCCAGCAGCGACCCCGGACAGGGCAACTATGGCTACACCTTC.

This clonotype showed up many times. The chain recombines TRBV7-9 with TRBJ2-3; possibly TRBD1 for D (6 bases). CDR3 length equals 14 residues. Per the germline V gene, CDR1 is SEHNR and CDR2 is FQNEAQ (reference sequence). Trimming cost V 3 bases and J 2 bases, with 9 bases left between them. The CDR3 spells CASSFDRTTDTQYF. In DNA form, the CDR3 reads TGTGCCAGCAGCTTCGACAGGACCACAGATACGCAGTATTTT. The full variable domain, with the rest looked up from reference TRBV7-9 and TRBJ2-3, is DTGVSQNPRHKITKRGQNVTFRCDPISEHNRLYWYRQTLGQGPEFLTYFQNEAQLEKSRLLSDRFSAERPKGSFSTLEIQRTEQGDSAMYLCASSFDRTTDTQYFGPGTRLTVL.

J is TRBJ2-1 and V is TRBV7-2; tentatively, D is TRBD2 (6 bases). Trimming removed 5 bases at V and 8 bases at J, with 19 bases between. The length of the CDR3 is 15 residues. From germline, CDR1 is SGHTA and CDR2 FQGNSA. CDR3 nucleotides: TGTGCCAGCAGCCTGACTACGGGGGTATTGGATGAGCAGTTCTTC. It translates to CASSLTTGVLDEQFF.

This rearrangement joins TRBV6-5 to TRBJ1-6; D is unresolved. CDR3 length: 13 residues. The germline gives CDR1 MNHEY, CDR2 SVGAGI. The germline V and J ends were trimmed by 1 base and 7 bases, with 5 bases remaining between them. The chain's CDR3 is CASSYYRNSPLHF. CDR3 DNA: TGTGCCAGCAGTTACTACAGAAATTCACCCCTCCACTTT.

This clonotype has a count of ten or more. CDR3 DNA: TGTGCCTGGAGTCATTCCGGGACAGCGAAAAAGACCCAGTACTTC. Residues: CAWSHSGTAKKTQYF. The chain has TRBV30 and TRBJ2-5, with TRBD1 matching 7 bases. J was trimmed by 6 bases and V by 2 bases; bases with no gene match: 12. The CDR3 is 15 amino acids. CDR1 and CDR2 (germline): GTSNPN, SVGIG (reference sequence).

J is TRBJ2-2 and V is TRBV28, with 7 bases lining up with TRBD2. The CDR3 consists of 12 residues. J gave up 6 bases and V 7 bases, and 2 bases lay outside the gene matches. Germline V gives CDR1 MDHEN, CDR2 SYDVKM. In nucleotides, the CDR3 is TGTGCCAGCACCGCGGGGGCCGGGGAGCTGTTTTTT. It codes for CASTAGAGELFF.

This clonotype came up a few times. The chain combines TRBV20-1 with TRBJ1-6, with 8 nucleotides matching TRBD1. The CDR3 length is 14 residues. Trimming at V came to 6 bases and at J to 7 bases, leaving 8 bases not matched to a gene. Germline values: CDR1 DFQATT, CDR2 SNEGSKA (reference sequence). CDR3 residues: CSARTGTGNSPLHF. The CDR3 nucleotides are TGCAGTGCGCGGACAGGGACCGGGAATTCACCCCTCCACTTT.

V usage is TRBV5-1 and J usage is TRBJ1-1, with D possibly matching TRBD1 (6 bases). The CDR3 has 13 amino acids. Trimming pared 3 bases from V and 8 bases from J, leaving 14 bases between. Per the germline V gene, CDR1 is SGHRS and CDR2 is YFSETQ. The DNA of the CDR3 is TGCGCCAGCAGCTCGTTACTCGGGACAGAAGCTTTCTTT. Translated: CASSSLLGTEAFF.

This clonotype came up a few times. The chain couples TRBV24-1 to TRBJ2-2, with 9 bases identical to TRBD1. The J segment lost 6 bases and the V segment lost 4 bases, leaving 8 bases of the junction unmatched. The CDR3 sequence is 16 residues long. Germline V gives CDR1 KGHDR, CDR2 SFDVKD. The CDR3 protein is CATSDPGTGRAGELFF. CDR3 nucleotides: TGTGCCACCAGTGACCCCGGGACAGGGAGGGCCGGGGAGCTGTTTTTT.

The rearrangement links TRBV4-1 to TRBJ1-1, with TRBD1 identical over 7 bases. This CDR3 has 15 residues. Germline values: CDR1 MGHRA, CDR2 YSYEKL. V shed 0 bases and J 6 bases; nucleotides not matched to a gene: 7. The CDR3 DNA reads as TGCGCCAGCAGCCAAGATGACAGGGTGGGGGCTGAAGCTTTCTTT. This translates into CASSQDDRVGAEAFF.

The V gene is TRBV10-1, the J gene TRBJ2-2; D possibly corresponds to TRBD2 (5 bases). The CDR3 loop spans 15 amino acids. V was shortened by 3 bases and J by 5 bases, with 13 bases between the two germline ends. Looked up from germline, CDR1 is WNHNN and CDR2 is SYGVQD (reference sequence). This CDR3 reads CASSDGLELTGELFF. The CDR3 DNA sequence: TGCGCCAGCAGTGATGGACTGGAATTAACCGGGGAGCTGTTTTTT.

This rearrangement joins TRBV28 to TRBJ2-2; TRBD2 might be the D (5 bases). CDR1 is MDHEN, CDR2 SYDVKM, per germline. The CDR3 sequence is 14 residues long. Trimming cost V 10 bases and J 6 bases, with 18 bases left between them. The CDR3 nucleotides are TGTGCCACCCAGTCTACGGGGAGCTCCGGGGAGCTGTTTTTT. It encodes CATQSTGSSGELFF.

The table lists this clonotype with many counts. The rearrangement joins TRBV7-2 to TRBJ2-7, with D uncertain. The CDR3 spans 14 residues. V was clipped by 1 base and J by 1 base, with 8 bases between them. Germline V gene lookup returns CDR1 SGHTA and CDR2 FQGNSA. CDR3 protein: CASSLGRNSYEQYF. The CDR3, as DNA: TGTGCCAGCAGCTTAGGTCGAAATTCCTACGAGCAGTACTTC.

This clonotype was counted ten times or more. A much more abundant neighbour one base away suggests this may be a read error. The V and J genes are TRBV5-5 and TRBJ2-7, with D perhaps TRBD2 (5 bases). The CDR3 totals 14 residues. Per the germline V gene, CDR1 is SGHKS and CDR2 is YYEKEE (reference sequence). V was cut by 3 bases and J by 1 base, with 11 bases left in between. CDR3 protein: CASSWSAGSYEQYF. CDR3 sequence (DNA): TGTGCCAGCAGCTGGTCTGCGGGTTCCTACGAGCAGTACTTC.

In this sample, this clonotype turned up a few times. The V and J genes are TRBV7-9 and TRBJ2-2, with TRBD2 as a possible D gene (5 bases). V was shortened by 5 bases and J by 0 bases, with 16 bases between the two germline ends. Germline CDR1 is SEHNR and CDR2 is FQNEAQ (reference sequence). The CDR3 spans 17 residues. This chain's CDR3 is CASSPEGKQSNTGELFF. In nucleotides, the CDR3 is TGTGCCAGCAGCCCAGAGGGTAAACAGTCGAACACCGGGGAGCTGTTTTTT. The variable domain in full, completed from reference TRBV7-9 and TRBJ2-2, reads DTGVSQNPRHKITKRGQNVTFRCDPISEHNRLYWYRQTLGQGPEFLTYFQNEAQLEKSRLLSDRFSAERPKGSFSTLEIQRTEQGDSAMYLCASSPEGKQSNTGELFFGEGSRLTVL.